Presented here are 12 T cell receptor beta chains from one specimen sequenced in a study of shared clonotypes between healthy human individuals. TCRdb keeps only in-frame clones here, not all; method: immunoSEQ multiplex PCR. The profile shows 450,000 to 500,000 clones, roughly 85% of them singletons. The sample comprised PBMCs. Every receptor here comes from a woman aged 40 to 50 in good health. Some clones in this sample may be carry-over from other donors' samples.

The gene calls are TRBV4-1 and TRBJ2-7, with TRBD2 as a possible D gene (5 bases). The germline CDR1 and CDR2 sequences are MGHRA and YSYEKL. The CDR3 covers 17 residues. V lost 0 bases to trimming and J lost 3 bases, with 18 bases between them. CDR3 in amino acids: CASSQDRVADRGYEQYF. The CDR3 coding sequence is TGCGCCAGCAGCCAAGATCGCGTAGCTGACCGGGGCTACGAGCAGTACTTC.

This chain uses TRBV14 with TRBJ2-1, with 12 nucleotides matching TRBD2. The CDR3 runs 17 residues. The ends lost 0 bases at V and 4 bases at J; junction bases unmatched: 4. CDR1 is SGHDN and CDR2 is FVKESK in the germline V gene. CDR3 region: CASSQETGLAGYNEQFF. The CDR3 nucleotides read TGTGCCAGCAGCCAAGAAACTGGACTAGCGGGATACAATGAGCAGTTCTTC.

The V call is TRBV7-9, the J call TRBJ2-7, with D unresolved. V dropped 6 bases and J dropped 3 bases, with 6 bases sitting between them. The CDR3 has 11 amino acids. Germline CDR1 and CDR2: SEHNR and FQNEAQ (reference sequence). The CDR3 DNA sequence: TGTGCCAGCAGGTCCTTCTACGAGCAGTACTTC. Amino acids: CASRSFYEQYF.

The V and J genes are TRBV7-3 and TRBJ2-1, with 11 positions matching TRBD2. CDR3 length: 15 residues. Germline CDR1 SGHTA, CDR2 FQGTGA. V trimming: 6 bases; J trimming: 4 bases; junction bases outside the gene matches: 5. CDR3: CASRLAGGVYNEQFF. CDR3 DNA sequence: TGTGCCAGCAGGTTAGCGGGAGGGGTATACAATGAGCAGTTCTTC.

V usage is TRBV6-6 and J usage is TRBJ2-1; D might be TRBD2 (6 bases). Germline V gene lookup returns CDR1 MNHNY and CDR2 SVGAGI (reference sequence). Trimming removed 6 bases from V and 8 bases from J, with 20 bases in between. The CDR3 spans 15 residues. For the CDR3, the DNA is TGTGCCAGCAGGGATTCGAGGAGGGTACGAGATGAGCAGTTCTTC. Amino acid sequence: CASRDSRRVRDEQFF.

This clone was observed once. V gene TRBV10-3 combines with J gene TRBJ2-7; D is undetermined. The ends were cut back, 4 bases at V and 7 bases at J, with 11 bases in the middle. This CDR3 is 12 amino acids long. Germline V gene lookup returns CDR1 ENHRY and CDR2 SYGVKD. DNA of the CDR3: TGTGCCATCAGTGGCCCAAACGGGGAGCAGTACTTC. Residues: CAISGPNGEQYF.

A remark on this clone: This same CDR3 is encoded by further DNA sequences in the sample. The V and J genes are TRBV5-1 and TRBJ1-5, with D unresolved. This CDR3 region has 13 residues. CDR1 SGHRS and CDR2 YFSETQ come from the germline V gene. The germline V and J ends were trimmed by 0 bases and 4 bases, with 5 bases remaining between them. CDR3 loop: CASSLAGNQPQHF. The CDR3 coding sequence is TGCGCCAGCAGCTTGGCGGGGAATCAGCCCCAGCATTTT.

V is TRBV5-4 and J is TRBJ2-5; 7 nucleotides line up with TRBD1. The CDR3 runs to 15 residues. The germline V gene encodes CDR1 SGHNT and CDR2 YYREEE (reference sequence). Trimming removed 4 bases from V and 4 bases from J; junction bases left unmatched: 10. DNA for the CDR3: TGTGCCAGCAGCCCACGACGACAGGGAACAGAGACCCAGTACTTC. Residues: CASSPRRQGTETQYF.

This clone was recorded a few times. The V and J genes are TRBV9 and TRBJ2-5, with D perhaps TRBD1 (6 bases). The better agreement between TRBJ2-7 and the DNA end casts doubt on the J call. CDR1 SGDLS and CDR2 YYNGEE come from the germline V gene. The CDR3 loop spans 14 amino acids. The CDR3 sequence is CATKRQDSSYEQYF. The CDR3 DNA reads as TGTGCCACTAAGCGACAGGATAGCTCCTACGAGCAGTACTTC.

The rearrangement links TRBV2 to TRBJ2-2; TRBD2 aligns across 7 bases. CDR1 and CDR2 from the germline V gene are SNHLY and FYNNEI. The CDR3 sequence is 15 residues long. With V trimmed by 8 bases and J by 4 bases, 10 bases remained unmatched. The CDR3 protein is CASGRRELSTGELFF. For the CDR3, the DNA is TGTGCCAGCGGCAGGCGGGAGCTATCCACCGGGGAGCTGTTTTTT.

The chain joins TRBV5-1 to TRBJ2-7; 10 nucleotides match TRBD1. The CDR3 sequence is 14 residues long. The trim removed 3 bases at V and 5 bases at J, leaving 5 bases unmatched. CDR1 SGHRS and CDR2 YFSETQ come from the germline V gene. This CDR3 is CASSSTGTGDEQYF. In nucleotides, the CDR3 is TGCGCCAGCAGCTCCACCGGGACAGGGGACGAGCAGTACTTC.

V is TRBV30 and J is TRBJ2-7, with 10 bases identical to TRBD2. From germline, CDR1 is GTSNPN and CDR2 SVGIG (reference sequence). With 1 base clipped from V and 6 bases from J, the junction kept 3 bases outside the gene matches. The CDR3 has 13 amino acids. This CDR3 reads CAWSASGSSEQYF. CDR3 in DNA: TGTGCCTGGAGTGCTAGCGGGAGTAGCGAGCAGTACTTC.